This TCR beta chain was captured in a study of cytomegalovirus exposure and HLA in healthy donors (dated by TCRdb to about 2017). In terms of the full investigation: An earlier analysis of 587 of the donors reported 250 to 350 Gb of sequence data and 117 million unique TCR beta sequences obtained from roughly 170 million T cells. Roughly 300 gigabases of sequencing data and around 80 million unique TCR sequences made up an early release that covered fewer than 650 HLA-typed donors. Among the 398 genotyped donors, approximately 76% belonged to the genetic ancestry cluster associated with self-reported Caucasian donors. The aim of the study was to test whether cataloging public T cell receptors could identify signatures of past pathogen exposure. The T cell repertoires of 666 subjects were profiled by immunosequencing and related to cytomegalovirus serostatus. Along with the roughly 700-subject first cohort, a separate validation cohort of over a hundred different subjects was used. High-throughput TCR immunosequencing, statistical association of individual TCRs with disease status, and machine learning were combined to predict cytomegalovirus infection status. To study patterns of TCR occurrence, a later analysis re-analyzed previously published TCR beta repertoires from just over 650 donors and added high-resolution HLA genotyping. In the later analysis, no new phenotypic data were used to find candidate immune exposures; instead, reliance was placed on TCR beta sequences and their occurrence across donors. To decide whether each TCR beta V gene segment behaved as functional or pseudogenic, an earlier analysis of some 600 of the donors relied on high-throughput TCR beta sequencing. Alongside the repertoire data, information on donor age, sex, ethnicity and CMV serostatus was compiled. In a later genetic analysis, genome-wide SNP genotypes for about 65% of the 666 donors were used, and that subset was treated as a discovery cohort. All discovery cohort repertoires had been generated on a single sequencing platform. HLA typing covered class I and class II loci at four-digit resolution. Typing coverage differed by locus: A, B, C, DRB1 and DQB1 were typed in roughly 620-630 donors, DQA1 in 522, DPA1 in 600 to 610, and DPB1 in 472. Roughly 5 DR-DQ haplotypes were handled as single units for association and clustering because linkage in the cohort was strong. Across some 400 genotyped donors of the cohort, an average of about 200,000 unique TCR beta nucleotide sequences per donor were sequenced, and 15% to 20% of those sequences were non-productive. Overall study outcomes, separate from this receptor: In a later analysis, most CMV-associated TCR beta chains were found to appear HLA-restricted, with HLA associations seemingly driven largely by CMV exposure. Sequencing depth was assumed to be roughly uniform across donors in the presence/absence analyses, though that assumption may not hold. A later genetic analysis reported fewer N-insertions in productive TCRs among donors in an Asian-associated ancestry cluster than the approximately 700-donor mean. Because some donors lacked HLA typing at each locus, the association tests relied only on the typed subset. The study listed 150 to 200 TCR beta chains as associated with cytomegalovirus. In a later genetic analysis, a missense DCLRE1C variant was associated with V-gene and J-gene trimming of TCR beta chains, and the association was replicated in an independent cohort. Because counts were too low, about 15 rarely observed V segments, including chromosome 9 orphons, were left out of the earlier analysis of 500 to 750 of the donors. Most TCR sequences were seen in very few donors, while some public TCRs were found in many individuals. In a later analysis, over 15,000 TCR beta sequences were associated with specific HLA alleles at a false discovery rate of 0.05. Broadly in line with IMGT annotations, most TCR beta V segments showed up in productive rearrangements about 87% or about 30% of the time in an earlier analysis of 587 of the donors. In a later analysis, several top co-occurrence clusters were reported to appear linked to parvovirus B19, influenza, CMV and Epstein-Barr virus. A few of the identified cytomegalovirus-associated TCR beta chains were confirmed in vitro to be specific for cytomegalovirus antigens. The sequencing pipeline was judged likely to have produced a cluster of highly shared sequence variants as a technical artifact. Some IMGT-functional V segments, including TRBV6-2 and TRBV6-3, could not be told apart with the 87-base-pair reads, so those segments were excluded. The classifier was reported to diagnose cytomegalovirus status with high specificity and sensitivity in both the original cohort and the validation cohort. It was suggested by the authors that the approach could potentially be generalized to other disease states and immunological phenotypes. When HLA alleles, especially DR and DQ, strongly co-occurred, attributing TCR associations to individual alleles was difficult. Linkage disequilibrium might explain the correlated functional status among segregating V segments, but an unknown experimental factor could not be ruled out. In a later analysis, HLA-associated TCR beta chains were found to be more clonally expanded and to have lower generation probabilities than equally common non-associated chains. The cohort was sequenced for TCR beta chains only, and without alpha or paired-chain data the features that could be detected were limited. A further reported finding was that TCR beta sequences accurately predicted the HLA-A and HLA-B alleles for most subjects in the first cohort. In a later analysis, TCR association rates were found to vary across HLA loci, with the most associated TCRs seen for DRB1 alleles and the fewest for HLA-C alleles. For the cohort, immune exposure information was limited to CMV serostatus.

The cohort consisted of approximately 670 healthy bone marrow donors. At the time of sampling, every cohort member was nominally healthy, though immune exposures that went unrecorded were likely present. The donor was CMV seronegative and belonged to the group of several hundred seronegative cohort members. Each donor provided a peripheral blood sample, and peripheral blood mononuclear cells were used for TCR beta sequencing. Genomic DNA extraction from the blood cell samples was performed with the Qiagen DNeasy Blood Extraction Kit. The germline V gene encodes CDR1 SGHTA and CDR2 FQGNSA. From the cysteine through the phenylalanine, the CDR3 covers 15 amino acids. Here the CDR3 DNA is all that survives: 45 bases in frame from base 1. For this chain, trimming is 5 bases at the V end and 2 bases at the J end, and the number of junction bases without a gene match is 7. A remark on this clone: Its cognate antigen has yet to be identified. Base qualities are not recorded, but no much larger clone differs from it by a single base.

Receptors were amplified or captured by the immunoSEQ multiplex PCR assay. For the multiplex PCR, a mixture combining 60 forward primers for TCR Vbeta segments and 13 reverse primers for TCR Jbeta segments was used. The CDR3 region of rearranged TCR beta genes was amplified from genomic DNA by a multiplex PCR assay. On the Illumina HiSeq System, the amplified TCR beta libraries were sequenced as 87-base-pair reads. Per the source publication's procedure: A later analysis tallied tens of millions of unique TCR beta chains across the 666 repertoires, and approximately 11 million of those chains were shared by two or more donors. Raw reads were error-corrected and collapsed into unique sequences with a nearest-neighbor algorithm that merged closely related sequences to remove PCR and sequencing errors. To assign V, D and J gene segments, CDR3 sequences were aligned to IMGT reference sequences. For a sequence to be retained, a match of at least six nucleotides to both a V gene segment and a J gene segment was required. A rearrangement counted as productive if the CDR3 had no stop codons and remained in frame with V and J, and every other rearrangement counted as non-productive. Following IMGT convention, CDR3 was defined as the stretch from the second conserved V-encoded cysteine to the conserved J-encoded phenylalanine. The earlier analysis of some 580 of the donors excluded any sequence lacking an unambiguous match to a single V gene segment. In an earlier analysis of a few hundred of the donors, V segments were called functional above 56.7% productive rearrangements and were called segregating when the between-donor standard deviation exceeded 5%. To diagnose cytomegalovirus status from the catalog of TCR beta chain sequences, a statistical classification framework was built. A later analysis assigned V and J genes by comparing TCR nucleotide sequences with IMGT/GENE-DB human TR gene sequences. A later analysis assigned CDR3 sequences and most-parsimonious VDJ recombination scenarios with the TCRdist pipeline. In a later analysis, each TCR beta chain was defined by its CDR3 amino acid sequence together with its V-gene family, and reads without a unique V-gene family were excluded. In a later analysis, 450 to 600 highly shared, low-generation-probability nucleotide sequences were removed to address suspected cross-contamination and a sequencing artifact. For each public chain, a later analysis derived a clonal expansion index from normalized ranks of inferred template counts within each repertoire. In a later analysis, generation probabilities were computed using a VDJ recombination model fitted to out-of-frame rearrangements, and the results were checked against IGoR. In a later analysis, hypergeometric tests were used to score TCR-TCR, TCR-HLA and TCR-CMV co-occurrence, with a repertoire-size bias correction applied to TCR pairs. A later analysis estimated false discovery rates by permuting HLA or CMV assignments 20 times. In a later analysis, co-occurring TCRs were grouped using DBSCAN, and TCRdist sequence similarity was added for clustering within HLA-allele-positive subsets. Repertoires with fewer than 30,000 or more than 120,000 public chains, plus five repertoires with anomalous nucleotide sharing, were excluded from co-occurrence clustering. TCRdb limited this immuneACCESS table to in-frame rearrangements with V and J called. A share of clones is missing; checked studies link under half to unresolved V genes, and the rest is unexplained. V and J calls and clone size are those listed in that table; D and trimming were worked out from the DNA. The sample profile shows more than 85,000 clones; 78% of them were found once. Roughly 5% of the sample is in the top ten clones.

This clonotype originated in a male donor in good health and CMV-seronegative. The sample was PBMCs. The chain was built from TRBV7-2 and TRBJ2-3, with 7 junctional bases fitting TRBD2. This receptor carries the CDR3 CASSPRAGPTDTQYF. In nucleotide form, the sequence is TGTGCCAGCAGCCCAAGAGCGGGGCCCACAGATACGCAGTATTTT.